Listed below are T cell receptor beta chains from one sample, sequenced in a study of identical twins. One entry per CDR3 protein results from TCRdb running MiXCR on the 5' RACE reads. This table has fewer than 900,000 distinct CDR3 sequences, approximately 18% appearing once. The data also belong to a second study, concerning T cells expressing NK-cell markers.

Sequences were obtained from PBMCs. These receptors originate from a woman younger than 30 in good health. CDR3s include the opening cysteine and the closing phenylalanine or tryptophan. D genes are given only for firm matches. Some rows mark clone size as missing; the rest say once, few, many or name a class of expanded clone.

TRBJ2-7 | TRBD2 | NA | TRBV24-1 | TGTGCCACCAGTGATTTCAGCGGGAGGGTCCACGAGCAGTACTTC | CATSDFSGRVHEQYF
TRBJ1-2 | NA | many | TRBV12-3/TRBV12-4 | TGTGCCAGCAGCCCCAGGGCGAACTATGGCTACACCTTC | CASSPRANYGYTF
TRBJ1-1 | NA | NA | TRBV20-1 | TGCAGTGCTAGTAACGCCCGGGGGGCTAACACTGAAGCTTTCTTT | CSASNARGANTEAFF
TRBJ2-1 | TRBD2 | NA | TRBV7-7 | TGTGCTAGCAGCTTGGGACTAGCGGGGGGGCAGCAGTTCTTC | CASSLGLAGGQQFF
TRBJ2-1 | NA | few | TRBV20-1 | TGCAGTGCTAGAGAAACAGCGGCGAGCTCCTACAATGAGCAGTTCTTC | CSARETAASSYNEQFF
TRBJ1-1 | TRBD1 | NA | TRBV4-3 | TGCGCCAGCAGGAGGGACAGGGCTGGCACTGAAGCTTTCTTT | CASRRDRAGTEAFF
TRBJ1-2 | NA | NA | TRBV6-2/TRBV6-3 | TGTGCCAGCAGACGGGGGTCTACAGCTCACTATGGCTACACCTTC | CASRRGSTAHYGYTF
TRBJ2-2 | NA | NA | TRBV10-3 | TGTGCCATCGGGGCTAGCGCGAACACCGGGGAGCTGTTTTTT | CAIGASANTGELFF
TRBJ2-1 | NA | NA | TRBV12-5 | TGTGCTAATCCCTGGTCCCTAGTGGGGTACAATGAGCAGTTCTTC | CANPWSLVGYNEQFF
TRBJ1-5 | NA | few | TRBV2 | TGTGCCAGCATGGGGAACCCCTTTCGGCCCCAGCATTTT | CASMGNPFRPQHF
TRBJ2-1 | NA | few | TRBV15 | TGTGCCACCAGCAGAGATCTAGCCTATGAGCAGTTCTTC | CATSRDLAYEQFF
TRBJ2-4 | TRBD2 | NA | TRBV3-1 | TGTGCCAGCAGCCCTCGGACTAGCTACATCCCACAAAACATTCAGTACTTC | CASSPRTSYIPQNIQYF
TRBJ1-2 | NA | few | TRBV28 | TGTGCCAGCAGCCGAGGGGCAGGCGATGGCTACACCTTC | CASSRGAGDGYTF
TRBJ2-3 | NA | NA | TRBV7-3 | TGTGCCAGCAGCTTAGGCCGGGGGGCGGCAGATACGCAGTATTTT | CASSLGRGAADTQYF
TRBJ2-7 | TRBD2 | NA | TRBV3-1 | TGTGCCAGCAGCCAATCGACTAGCGGGGGGTACTACGAGCAGTACTTC | CASSQSTSGGYYEQYF
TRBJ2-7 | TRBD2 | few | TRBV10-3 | TGTGCCATCAGTGCCACGTTGACTAGCGGGAGATCCTTGTCCTACGAGCAGTACTTC | CAISATLTSGRSLSYEQYF
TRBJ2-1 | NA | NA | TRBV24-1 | TGTGCCACCAGTGACCCACAGGGGGGCGGGAGCTGGAATGAGCAGTTCTTC | CATSDPQGGGSWNEQFF
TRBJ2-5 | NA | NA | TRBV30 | TGTGCCTGGAGTGGATGGAACGTAGCTGAGACCCAGTACTTC | CAWSGWNVAETQYF
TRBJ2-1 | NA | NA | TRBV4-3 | TGCGCCAGCAGCCAAGATCCGGAGGGGGGAGGAGGGAATGAGCAGTTCTTC | CASSQDPEGGGGNEQFF
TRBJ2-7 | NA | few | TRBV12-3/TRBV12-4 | TGTGCCAGCAGACCTCAGGGGTGGCACGAGCAGTACTTC | CASRPQGWHEQYF
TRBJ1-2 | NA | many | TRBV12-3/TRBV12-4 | TGTGCCAGCAGTTCCACAGGGTTAAATGGCTACACCTTC | CASSSTGLNGYTF
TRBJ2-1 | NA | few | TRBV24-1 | TGTGCCACCAGTGACCCCGCCAGCGGTAGGAATGAGCAGTTCTTC | CATSDPASGRNEQFF
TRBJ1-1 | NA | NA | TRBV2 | TGTGCCAGCCGCTGGGACTCAACGAACACTGAAGCTTTCTTT | CASRWDSTNTEAFF
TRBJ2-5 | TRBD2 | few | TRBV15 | TGTGCCACAACAGACTACGGGACTACCATTTCGGAGACCCAGTACTTC | CATTDYGTTISETQYF
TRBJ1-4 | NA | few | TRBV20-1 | TGCAGTGTCCGGGGGCAGGGTAATGAAAAACTGTTTTTT | CSVRGQGNEKLFF
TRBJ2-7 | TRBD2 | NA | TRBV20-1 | TGCAGTGCTCTCACTAGCGGGACCTACGAGCAGTACTTC | CSALTSGTYEQYF
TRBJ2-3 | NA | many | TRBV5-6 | TGTGCCAGCAGTCTACGACAGGGCACAGATACGCAGTATTTT | CASSLRQGTDTQYF
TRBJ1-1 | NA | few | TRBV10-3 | TGTGCCTCTGGGGGGCAGGCTGAAGCTTTCTTT | CASGGQAEAFF
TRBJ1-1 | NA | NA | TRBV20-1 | TGCTCCCCGGATAGCACTGAAGCTTTCTTT | CSPDSTEAFF
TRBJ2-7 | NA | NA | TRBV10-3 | TGTGCCACCCGGGCCGGTGGCTACGAGCAGTACTTC | CATRAGGYEQYF
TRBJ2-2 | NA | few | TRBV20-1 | TGCAGTGCTAGGGGGGGATCAGGTCCCGGGGAGCTGTTTTTT | CSARGGSGPGELFF
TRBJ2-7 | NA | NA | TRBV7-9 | TGTGCCAGCAGCTTTTCAAGCTCGCTCGAGCAGTACTTC | CASSFSSSLEQYF
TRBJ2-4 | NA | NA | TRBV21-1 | TGTGCCAGCAGCAACCCGGTGCTGGGGGTACAAAACATTCAGTACTTC | CASSNPVLGVQNIQYF
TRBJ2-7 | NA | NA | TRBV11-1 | TGTGCCAGCAGCGCCGGGGGGCACAACGAGCAGTACTTC | CASSAGGHNEQYF
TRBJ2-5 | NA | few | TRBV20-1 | TGCAGTGCTAGTCTGGCTAGCCTGTCGACTCAAGAGACCCAGTACTTC | CSASLASLSTQETQYF
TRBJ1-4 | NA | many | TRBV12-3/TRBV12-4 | TGTGCCAGCAGCCGTGAACAGGGAGGGAAACTGTTTTTT | CASSREQGGKLFF
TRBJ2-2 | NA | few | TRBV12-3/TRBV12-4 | TGTGCCAGCAGCCCCCCGAGGAACACCGGGGAGCTGTTTTTT | CASSPPRNTGELFF
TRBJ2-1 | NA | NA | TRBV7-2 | TGTGCCAGCAGCAGAAATCGGGACACGGTTGAGCAGTTCTTC | CASSRNRDTVEQFF
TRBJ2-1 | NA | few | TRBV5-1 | TGCGCCAGCAGCCGACCGGTCTCCGGAGGGCATGAGCAGTTCTTC | CASSRPVSGGHEQFF
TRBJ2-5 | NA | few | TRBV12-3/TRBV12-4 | TGTGCCAGCAGCCCATGGATCGCTCGGGAGACCCAGTACTTC | CASSPWIARETQYF
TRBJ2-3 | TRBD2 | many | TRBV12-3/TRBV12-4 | TGTGCCAGCAGTCCGGGGACTAGCGGGGGAGCAGATACGCAGTATTTT | CASSPGTSGGADTQYF
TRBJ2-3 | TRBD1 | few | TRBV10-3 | TGTGCCTCGACAGGGAAGCGAGGAACAGATACGCAGTATTTT | CASTGKRGTDTQYF
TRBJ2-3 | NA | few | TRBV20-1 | TGCAGTGCCCTTGGACGGGGACGCACAGATACGCAGTATTTT | CSALGRGRTDTQYF
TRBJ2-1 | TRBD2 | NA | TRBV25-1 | TGTGCCAGCAGTGACTCGTGGACTAGCGGTATGAGTGAGCAGTTCTTC | CASSDSWTSGMSEQFF
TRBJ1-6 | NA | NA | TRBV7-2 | TGTGCCAGCATCCCCAAAGTCGGGGGTTTCTCACCCCTCCACTTT | CASIPKVGGFSPLHF
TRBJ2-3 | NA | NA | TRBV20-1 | TGCAGTGCTAGAGATCGGCGGAGCGGGCTCACAGATACGCAGTATTTT | CSARDRRSGLTDTQYF
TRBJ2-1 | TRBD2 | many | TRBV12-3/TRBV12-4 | TGTGCCAGCAGTTTAGCGCGTGGTAGCGGGATGGAGGATGAGCAGTTCTTC | CASSLARGSGMEDEQFF
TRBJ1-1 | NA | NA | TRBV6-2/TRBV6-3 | TGTGCCAGCAGTTACAACAGGCGGAACACTGAAGCTTTCTTT | CASSYNRRNTEAFF
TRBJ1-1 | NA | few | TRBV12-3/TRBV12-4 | TGTGCCAGCAGTTTTCTTTCAGCCATGAACACTGAAGCTTTCTTT | CASSFLSAMNTEAFF
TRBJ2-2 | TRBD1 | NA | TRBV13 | TGTGCCAGCAGTTCGGGACCAGGGGGCGTACGGCCCGGGGAGCTGTTTTTT | CASSSGPGGVRPGELFF
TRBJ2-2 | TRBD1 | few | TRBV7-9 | TGTGCCAGCAGCGACCCCGGGACAGGGGGGGATACCGGGGAGCTGTTTTTT | CASSDPGTGGDTGELFF
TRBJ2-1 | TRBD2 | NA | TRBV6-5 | TGTGCCAGCAGTTACCAACTAGCGGGTAATGAGCAGTTCTTC | CASSYQLAGNEQFF
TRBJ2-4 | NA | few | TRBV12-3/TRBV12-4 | TGTGCCAGCGCAGACACAGGGTCTGGGAGAGCCAAAAACATTCAGTACTTC | CASADTGSGRAKNIQYF
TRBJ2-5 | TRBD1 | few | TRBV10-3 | TGTGCCATCAGTGAGTCGAGGACAGGGGACAGGTCCCAGTACTTC | CAISESRTGDRSQYF
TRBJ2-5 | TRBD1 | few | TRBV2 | TGTGCCAGCAGTGAGGGGACAGGGGTGTTATACCAAGAGACCCAGTACTTC | CASSEGTGVLYQETQYF
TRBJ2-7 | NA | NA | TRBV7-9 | TGTGCCAGCAGCTTAGATCGGCTATTCCACGAGCAGTACTTC | CASSLDRLFHEQYF
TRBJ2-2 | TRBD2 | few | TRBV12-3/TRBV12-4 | TGTGCCAGCAGTTTCCGACTAGCGGGAGTTGGCGGGGAGCTGTTTTTT | CASSFRLAGVGGELFF
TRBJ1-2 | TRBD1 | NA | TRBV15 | TGTGCCACCAGCCAACTACAGGGGAGCTATGGCTACACCTTC | CATSQLQGSYGYTF
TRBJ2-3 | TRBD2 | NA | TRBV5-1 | TGCGCCACCCGGACACTAGCGGGTGCTACGCAGTATTTT | CATRTLAGATQYF
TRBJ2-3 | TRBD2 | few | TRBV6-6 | TGTGCCTGCTCGGGACTAGCGACAGATACGCAGTATTTT | CACSGLATDTQYF